The text below deals with one T cell receptor beta chain. Its antigen is as yet unknown. The data were obtained in a study of vaccination effects on CD4 cells after COVID-19. Antigen-specific CD4+ T cells were first expanded with viral peptide pools by the ViraFEST assay and only then sequenced. CD4+ T cells were isolated after 10 days of culture. No vaccinee had earlier SARS-CoV-2 infection, and nucleocapsid antibodies were negative. The authors replaced half the medium with IL-2 medium on days 3 and 7. TCRdb's copy holds only in-frame clones and misses some; the assay was immunoSEQ multiplex PCR. The data show tens of thousands of clones, roughly 78% seen once. This clonotype was obtained from a human donor who received a COVID-19 vaccine. Sequencing was performed on CD4+ T cells from PBMCs cultured with HCoV-OC43 spike peptides, taken before COVID-19 vaccination. Subset reported: HCoV-OC43 spike overlapping peptide pool stimulation.

The CDR3 coding sequence is TGTGCCTGGAGTGACAGGGCGAATCAGCCCCAGCATTTT. Encoded protein: CAWSDRANQPQHF. The V gene is TRBV30, the J gene TRBJ1-5; a possible D gene is TRBD1 (6 bases). Germline lookup yields CDR1 GTSNPN and CDR2 SVGIG (reference sequence). Trimming cost V 1 base and J 4 bases, with 8 bases left between them. This CDR3 region has 13 residues.